Reported below is one TCR beta chain. Its target is unknown. A clone one base away is much larger, so this may be a read error. The data are from a study of tumor-infiltrating lymphocytes in primary liver carcinoma. Study-wide results and caveats: Tumor region pairs overlapped more than did tumor-adjacent and tumor-blood pairs.

A constant-region primer primed TCR beta cDNA synthesis from 400 to 550 ng of total RNA. Researchers made the TCR beta libraries by running three nested multiplex PCR rounds with slightly modified ARM-PCR. TCRdb fed the multiplex PCR reads into MiXCR, producing one record per CDR3 protein. The data show more than 100,000 distinct CDR3 sequences, with 50% to 65% seen just once and around 9.3% held by the top ten. From unsorted bulk tissue weighing roughly 19-34 mg, DNA and RNA were co-extracted. Chronic HBV infection was present, with no prior treatment. What was sequenced was liver tumor tissue from sampling region 1. Subset in this sample: tumor region T1, superior pole. This TCR derives from a woman aged 55-70 years with primary liver carcinoma and hepatitis B virus infection.

CDR3 nucleotide sequence: TGTGCCAGCAATCAGACAGGGACCCCCTACAATGAGCAGTTCTTC. Translating gives CASNQTGTPYNEQFF. The V gene is TRBV6-5, the J gene TRBJ2-1, with 7 nucleotides matching TRBD1. CDR3 size: 15 residues. V lost 7 bases and J lost 2; bases outside the gene matches: 8. Germline V gives CDR1 MNHEY, CDR2 SVGAGI.